The entry below describes one T cell receptor beta chain. What antigen it recognizes has not been identified. The input lacks base qualities; no much larger clone sits a single base away. CDR1 is given as SGHVS and CDR2 as FQNEAQ, both from the germline V gene. Spanning cysteine to phenylalanine, the CDR3 consists of 14 amino acids. Solely the CDR3 DNA is kept, with 42 bases framed from the first base. Between the V and J ends, shortened by 0 bases and 1 base respectively, the junction contains 7 bases. The source of the sample is a study of blood T cell repertoires in COVID-19 (dated by TCRdb to 2020 to 2022). About the investigation overall: Samples from collaborators originated in the United States, Italy and Spain and spanned both the acute and convalescent phases of COVID-19. Where available, HLA class I and class II types were obtained from metadata supplied by the sample provider rather than from assay-based typing. The material from the prospective study consisted of cDNA or gDNA derived from T cells, B-cell-depleted T cells, or PBMCs. The dataset comprised deeply sampled blood TCRbeta repertoires from subjects exposed to, actively infected with, or recovered from COVID-19. A freely available public database, intended as a resource for researchers studying the immune response to SARS-CoV-2, is where the repertoires were released. A de-identified subject ID, COVID-19 status, age in years and sex were almost always included in the sample metadata. The samples were drawn from two sources: the first 160 participants of the ongoing ImmuneRACE study, and over 950 subjects contributed by 6 global collaborators.

TCRbeta CDR3 regions were amplified from genomic DNA by means of the immunoSEQ Assay, a bias-controlled multiplex PCR. On the authors' methods: The number of nucleated cells in each sample was estimated from the amplification of reference gene primers within the assay. Sequence reads were collapsed and filtered to measure the absolute abundance of every unique TCRbeta CDR3 rearrangement. For each sample, productive Simpson clonality was calculated as the square root of Simpson's diversity index over productive rearrangements. As stored in TCRdb, this immuneACCESS dataset retains in-frame rearrangements with V and J assigned. A fraction of the clones does not appear; measured against another copy, unresolved V genes explain less than half of the discrepancy, and the remainder lacks a known reason. V and J calls and clone size are as listed in that table; D and trimming were resolved from the DNA. A total of fewer than 250,000 clones appear in this sample, approximately 90% of them only once. The ten most abundant clones make up roughly 2.7% of the sample.

The full study reports these points: How much clinical and demographic metadata was included differed by source and by participant, and the metadata was provided uncurated.

One collaborating source in Seattle enrolled patients while the patients were actively infected and followed the patients over time throughout the course of disease. Collaborating institutions collected whole blood in K2EDTA tubes following their own protocols. For TCRbeta analysis, collaborators shipped samples as frozen whole blood, isolated PBMCs, or DNA extracted from either of those sample types. The specimen sequenced was peripheral blood. This sequence originates from a man aged 30 to 39 with COVID-19, enrolled during active disease. The rearranged chain carries TRBV7-8 and TRBJ2-7, with the D gene too uncertain to name. The DNA sequence follows: TGTGCCAGCAGCTTAGCGCCCCGGTCCTACGAGCAGTACTTC. It translates to CASSLAPRSYEQYF.